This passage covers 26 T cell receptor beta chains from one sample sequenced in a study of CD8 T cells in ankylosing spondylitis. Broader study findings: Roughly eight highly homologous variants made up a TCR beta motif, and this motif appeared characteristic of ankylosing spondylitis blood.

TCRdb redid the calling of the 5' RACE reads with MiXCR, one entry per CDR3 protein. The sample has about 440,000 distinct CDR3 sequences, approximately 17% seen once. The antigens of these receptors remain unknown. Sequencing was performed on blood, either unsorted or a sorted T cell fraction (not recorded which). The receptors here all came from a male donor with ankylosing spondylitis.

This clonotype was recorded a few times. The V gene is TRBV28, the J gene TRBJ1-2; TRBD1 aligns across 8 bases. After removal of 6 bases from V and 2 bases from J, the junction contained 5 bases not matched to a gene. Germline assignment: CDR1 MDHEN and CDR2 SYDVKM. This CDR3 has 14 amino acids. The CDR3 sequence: CASRRTGSNYGYTF. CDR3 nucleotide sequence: TGTGCCAGCAGGAGGACAGGGAGCAACTATGGCTACACCTTC.

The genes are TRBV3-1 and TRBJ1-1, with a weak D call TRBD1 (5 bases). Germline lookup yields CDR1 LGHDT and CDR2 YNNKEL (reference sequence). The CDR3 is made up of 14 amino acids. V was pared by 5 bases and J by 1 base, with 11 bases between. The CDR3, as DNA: TGTGCCAGCAGCTACCGGGACCGGAACACTGAAGCTTTCTTT. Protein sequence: CASSYRDRNTEAFF.

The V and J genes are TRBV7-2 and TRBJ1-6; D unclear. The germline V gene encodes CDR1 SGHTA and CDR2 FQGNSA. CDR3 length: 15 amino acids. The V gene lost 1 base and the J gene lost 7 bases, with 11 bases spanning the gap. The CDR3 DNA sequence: TGTGCCAGCAGCTTAGTATGGCAGATCAATTCACCCCTCCACTTT. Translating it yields CASSLVWQINSPLHF.

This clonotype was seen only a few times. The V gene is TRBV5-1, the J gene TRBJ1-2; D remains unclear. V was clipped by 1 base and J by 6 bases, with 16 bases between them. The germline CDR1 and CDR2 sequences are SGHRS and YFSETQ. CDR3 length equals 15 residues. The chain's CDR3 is CASSLSSGSGHGYTF. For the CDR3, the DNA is TGCGCCAGCAGCTTGTCTTCGGGAAGTGGCCATGGCTACACCTTC.

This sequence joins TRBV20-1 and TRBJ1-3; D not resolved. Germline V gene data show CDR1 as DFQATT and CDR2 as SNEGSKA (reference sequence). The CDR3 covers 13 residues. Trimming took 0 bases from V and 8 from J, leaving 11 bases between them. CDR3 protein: CSARDEVADTIYF. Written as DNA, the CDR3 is TGCAGTGCTAGAGATGAGGTAGCGGACACCATATATTTT.

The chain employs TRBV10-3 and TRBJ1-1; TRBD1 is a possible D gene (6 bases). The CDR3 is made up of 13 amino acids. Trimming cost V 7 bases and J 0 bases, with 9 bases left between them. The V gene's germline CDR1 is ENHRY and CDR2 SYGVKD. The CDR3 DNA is TGTGCCATCAAAAGGGGGATGAACACTGAAGCTTTCTTT. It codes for CAIKRGMNTEAFF.

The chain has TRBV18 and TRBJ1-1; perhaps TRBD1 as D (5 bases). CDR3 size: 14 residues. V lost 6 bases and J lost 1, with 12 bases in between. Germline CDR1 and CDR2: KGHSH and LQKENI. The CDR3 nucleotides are TGTGCCAGCTCCCCAGGGTTCCCGAACACTGAAGCTTTCTTT. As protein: CASSPGFPNTEAFF. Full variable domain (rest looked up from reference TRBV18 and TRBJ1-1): NAGVMQNPRHLVRRRGQEARLRCSPMKGHSHVYWYRQLPEEGLKFMVYLQKENIIDESGMPKERFSAEFPKEGPSILRIQQVVRGDSAAYFCASSPGFPNTEAFFGQGTRLTVV.

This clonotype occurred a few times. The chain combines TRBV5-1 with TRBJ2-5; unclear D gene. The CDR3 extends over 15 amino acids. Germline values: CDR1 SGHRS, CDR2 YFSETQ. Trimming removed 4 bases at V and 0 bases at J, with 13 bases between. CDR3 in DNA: TGCGCCAGCAGCCCTACCCCCTCACACCAAGAGACCCAGTACTTC. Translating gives CASSPTPSHQETQYF.

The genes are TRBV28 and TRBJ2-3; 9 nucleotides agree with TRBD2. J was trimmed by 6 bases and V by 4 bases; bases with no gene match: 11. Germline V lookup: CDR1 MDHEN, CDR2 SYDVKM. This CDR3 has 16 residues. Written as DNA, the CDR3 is TGTGCCAGCAGTTCCCCTAGCGGGATGAGGCGCGATACGCAGTATTTT. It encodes CASSSPSGMRRDTQYF.

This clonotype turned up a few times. CDR3 protein: CATSDRQGTRPQHF. The CDR3 coding sequence is TGTGCCACCAGTGACCGACAGGGAACCCGGCCCCAGCATTTT. This chain connects TRBV24-1 to TRBJ1-5; TRBD1 matches 7 bases. The V gene's germline CDR1 is KGHDR and CDR2 SFDVKD. J lost 9 bases, V lost 4 bases, and 8 bases had no gene match. The CDR3 consists of 14 residues.

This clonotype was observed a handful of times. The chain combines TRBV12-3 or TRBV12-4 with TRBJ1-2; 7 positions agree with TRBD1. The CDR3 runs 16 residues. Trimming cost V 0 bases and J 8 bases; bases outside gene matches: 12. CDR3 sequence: CASSLAGGAIIYGYTF. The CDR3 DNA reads TGTGCCAGCAGTTTAGCAGGGGGCGCGATCATCTACGGCTACACCTTC.

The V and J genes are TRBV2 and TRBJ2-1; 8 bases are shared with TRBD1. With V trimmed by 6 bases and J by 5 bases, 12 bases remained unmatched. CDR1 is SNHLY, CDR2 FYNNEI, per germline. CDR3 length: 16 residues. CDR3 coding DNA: TGTGCCAGCAGCCTCCTCCGGGACAGGATGAACAATGAGCAGTTCTTC. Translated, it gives CASSLLRDRMNNEQFF.

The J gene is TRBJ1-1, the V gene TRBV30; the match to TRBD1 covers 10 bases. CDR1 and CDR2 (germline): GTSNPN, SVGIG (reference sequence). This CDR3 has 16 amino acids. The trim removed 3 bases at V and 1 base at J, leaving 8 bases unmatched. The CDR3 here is CAWRARDRGANTEAFF. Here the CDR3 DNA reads TGTGCCTGGAGAGCGAGGGACAGGGGAGCGAACACTGAAGCTTTCTTT.

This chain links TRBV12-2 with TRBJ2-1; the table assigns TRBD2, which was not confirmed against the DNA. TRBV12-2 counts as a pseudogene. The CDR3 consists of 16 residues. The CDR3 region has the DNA TGTGCAAGTCGCTTACCTGCGGGACTAGGACCCCGGGAGCAGTTCTTC. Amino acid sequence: CASRLPAGLGPREQFF.

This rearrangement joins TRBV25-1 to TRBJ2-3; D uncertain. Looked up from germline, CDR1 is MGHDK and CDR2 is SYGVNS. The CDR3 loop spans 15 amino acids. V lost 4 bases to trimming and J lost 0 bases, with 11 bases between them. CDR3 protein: CASSVGVRSTDTQYF. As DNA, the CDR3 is TGTGCCAGCAGTGTCGGCGTCAGAAGCACAGATACGCAGTATTTT.

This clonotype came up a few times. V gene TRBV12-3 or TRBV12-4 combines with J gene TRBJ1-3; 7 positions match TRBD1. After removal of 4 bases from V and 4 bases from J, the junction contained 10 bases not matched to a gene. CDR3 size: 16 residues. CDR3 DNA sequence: TGTGCCAGCAGTTACACCTTGACAGGGACGGGAAACACCATATATTTT. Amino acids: CASSYTLTGTGNTIYF.

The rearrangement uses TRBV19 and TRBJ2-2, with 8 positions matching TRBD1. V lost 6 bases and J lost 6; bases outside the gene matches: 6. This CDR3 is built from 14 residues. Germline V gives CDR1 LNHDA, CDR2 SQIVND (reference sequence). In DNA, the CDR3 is TGTGCCAGTAGCGCAGGGGGCGCTTCCGGGGAGCTGTTTTTT. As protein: CASSAGGASGELFF.

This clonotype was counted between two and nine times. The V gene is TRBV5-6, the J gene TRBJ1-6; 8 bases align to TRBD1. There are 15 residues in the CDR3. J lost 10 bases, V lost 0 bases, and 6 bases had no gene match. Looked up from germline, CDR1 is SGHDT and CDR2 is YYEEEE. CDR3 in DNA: TGTGCCAGCAGCTTGGAGACAGGGGTGAGGTCACCCCTCCACTTT. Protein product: CASSLETGVRSPLHF.

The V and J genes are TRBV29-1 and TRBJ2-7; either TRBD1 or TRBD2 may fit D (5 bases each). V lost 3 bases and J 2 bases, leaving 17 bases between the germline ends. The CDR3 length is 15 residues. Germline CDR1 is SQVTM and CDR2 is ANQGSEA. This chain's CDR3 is CSVERSRDGTYEQYF. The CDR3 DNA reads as TGCAGCGTTGAGAGGTCCAGGGACGGTACCTACGAGCAGTACTTC.

The CDR3, as DNA: TGCGCCAGCAGCCCGAGACAGGGTCTGCTCGTCAGGGCTAACTATGGCTACACCTTC. It translates to CASSPRQGLLVRANYGYTF. The V call is TRBV5-1, the J call TRBJ1-2; 7 positions agree with TRBD1. The length of the CDR3 is 19 residues. V lost 4 bases, J lost 0 bases, and 18 bases stayed unmatched. The germline gives CDR1 SGHRS, CDR2 YFSETQ.

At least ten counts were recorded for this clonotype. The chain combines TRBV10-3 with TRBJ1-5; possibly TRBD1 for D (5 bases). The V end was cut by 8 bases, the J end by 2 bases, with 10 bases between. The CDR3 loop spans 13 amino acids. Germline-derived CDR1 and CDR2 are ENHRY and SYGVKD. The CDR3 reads CAISSGGNQPQHF. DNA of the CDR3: TGTGCCATCTCGTCGGGGGGCAATCAGCCCCAGCATTTT.

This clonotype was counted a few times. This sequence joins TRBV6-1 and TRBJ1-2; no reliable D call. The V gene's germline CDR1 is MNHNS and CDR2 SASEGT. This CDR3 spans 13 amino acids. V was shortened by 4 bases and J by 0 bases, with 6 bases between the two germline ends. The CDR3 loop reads CASSGGTNYGYTF. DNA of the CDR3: TGTGCCAGCAGTGGGGGAACTAACTATGGCTACACCTTC.

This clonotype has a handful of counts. CDR3 DNA: TGTGCCAGCAGTGTGTCGGTGGGAACCCAGTACTTC. It codes for CASSVSVGTQYF. The gene calls are TRBV2 and TRBJ2-5; no reliable D call. The V end was cut by 4 bases, the J end by 8 bases, with 11 bases between. The CDR3 is made up of 12 amino acids. CDR1 SNHLY and CDR2 FYNNEI come from the germline V gene.

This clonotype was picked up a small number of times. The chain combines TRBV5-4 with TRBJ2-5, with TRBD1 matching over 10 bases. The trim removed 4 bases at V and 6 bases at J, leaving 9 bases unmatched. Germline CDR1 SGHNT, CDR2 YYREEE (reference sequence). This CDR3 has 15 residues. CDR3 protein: CASSPPGQGLKTQYF. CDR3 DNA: TGTGCCAGCAGCCCGCCGGGACAGGGGTTGAAGACCCAGTACTTC. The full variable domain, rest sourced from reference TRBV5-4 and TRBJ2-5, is ETGVTQSPTHLIKTRGQQVTLRCSSQSGHNTVSWYQQALGQGPQFIFQYYREEENGRGNFPPRFSGLQFPNYSSELNVNALELDDSALYLCASSPPGQGLKTQYFGPGTRLLVL.

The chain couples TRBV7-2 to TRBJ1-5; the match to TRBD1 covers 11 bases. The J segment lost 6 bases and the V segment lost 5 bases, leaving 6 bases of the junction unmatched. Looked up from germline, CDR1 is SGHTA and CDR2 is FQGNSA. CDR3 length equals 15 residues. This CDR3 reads CASSPDRGLGQPQHF. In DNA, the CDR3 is TGTGCCAGCAGCCCGGACAGGGGGCTGGGTCAGCCCCAGCATTTT.

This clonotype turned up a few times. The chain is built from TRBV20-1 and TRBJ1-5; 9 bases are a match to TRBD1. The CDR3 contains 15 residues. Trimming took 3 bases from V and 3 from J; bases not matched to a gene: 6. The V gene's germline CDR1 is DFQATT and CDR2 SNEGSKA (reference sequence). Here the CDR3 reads CSARKGQGFNQPQHF. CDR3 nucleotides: TGCAGTGCTAGGAAGGGACAGGGTTTCAATCAGCCCCAGCATTTT.